The present T cell receptor beta chain was sequenced within a study of response to subunit inactivated influenza vaccine. Study-level results: The authors put forward the suggestion that each seasonal influenza vaccination may bring in only a limited number of new T cells.

Germline V gives CDR1 MNHEY, CDR2 SMNVEV (reference sequence). Deletions cut 5 bases from V and 6 bases from J, with 11 bases between. The CDR3 sequence is 12 residues long. This clonotype was seen at least ten times. Its antigen is not identified. From the RT-PCR reads, TCRdb called clonotypes with MiXCR, one entry per CDR3 protein. This sample has fewer than 650,000 distinct CDR3 sequences, with 10% to 15% found just once. The chain employs TRBV27 and TRBJ2-7, with a tentative D call TRBD2 (5 bases). The TCR originated in a man aged 45-65 years who received an inactivated influenza vaccine. The sample was PBMCs from blood, taken 45 days after vaccination. CDR3 bases: TGTGCCAGCAGTCCCGCCGGAGGCGAGCAGTACTTC. Amino acid sequence: CASSPAGGEQYF.